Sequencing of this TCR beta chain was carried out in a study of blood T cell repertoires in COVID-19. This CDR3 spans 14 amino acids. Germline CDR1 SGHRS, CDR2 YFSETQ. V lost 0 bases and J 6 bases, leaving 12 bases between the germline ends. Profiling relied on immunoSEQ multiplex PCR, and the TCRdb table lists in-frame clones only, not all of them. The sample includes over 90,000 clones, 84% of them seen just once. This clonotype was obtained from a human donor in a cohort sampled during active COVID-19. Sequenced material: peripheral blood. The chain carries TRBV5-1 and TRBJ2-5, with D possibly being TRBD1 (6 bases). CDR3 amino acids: CASSLEGVWQTQYF. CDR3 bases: TGCGCCAGCAGCTTGGAGGGGGTTTGGCAGACCCAGTACTTC.